A selection of T cell receptor beta chains follows, all from one sample in a study of T cells after posttransplantation cyclophosphamide. Method: immunoSEQ multiplex PCR; TCRdb's copy keeps in-frame clones and lacks some. The data show 23,000 or so clones, with none appearing a single time. The sample consisted of PBMCs, taken after allogeneic stem cell transplant with posttransplant cyclophosphamide. Receptors originate from a male patient aged 18-29 years who received an allogeneic stem cell transplant from a related donor, was CMV-positive, and had no GVHD. Some of the T cells might come from the graft donor. CDR3s include the opening cysteine and the closing phenylalanine or tryptophan. A D gene is named only where the DNA matches it firmly. A row's size may be missing; if present it is once, few, many or a size class.

V gene	clone size	D gene	J gene	CDR3 DNA	CDR3 protein
TRBV11-2	many	-	TRBJ2-4	TGTGCCAGCAGCCGACAGGTGGCCAAAAACATTCAGTACTTC	CASSRQVAKNIQYF
TRBV5-1	many	TRBD2	TRBJ2-3	TGCGCCAGCAGCTTGAGACTAGCGGGAGTTCAAGCAGATACGCAGTATTTT	CASSLRLAGVQADTQYF
TRBV9	many	-	TRBJ2-5	TGTGCCAGCAGCGCGGAAATATGGGCGACCCAGTACTTC	CASSAEIWATQYF
TRBV7-3	many	-	TRBJ2-2	TGTGCCAGCAGCCCGGGAGTTGTCGGCATTGCCGGGGAGCTGTTTTTT	CASSPGVVGIAGELFF
TRBV4-1	many	TRBD1	TRBJ2-2	TGCGCCAGCAGGCACAGGGGACCCACGAACACCGGGGAGCTGTTTTTT	CASRHRGPTNTGELFF
TRBV6-5	many	-	TRBJ2-7	TGTGCCAGCAGTTGGAGACTAGGCCCTTACGAGCAGTACTTC	CASSWRLGPYEQYF
TRBV30	many	-	TRBJ1-2	TGTGCCTGCCTAGGGGGGACTAATAACTATGGCTACACCTTC	CACLGGTNNYGYTF
TRBV27	many	TRBD1	TRBJ1-1	TGTGCCAGCACCGGGACAGGGGATACTGAAGCTTTCTTT	CASTGTGDTEAFF
TRBV7-8	many	-	TRBJ2-2	TGTGCCAGCAGCTTGCAGGGGTTCACCGGGGAGCTGTTTTTT	CASSLQGFTGELFF
TRBV4-1	many	-	TRBJ2-7	TGCGCCAGCAGCCAAGTTATAAGGGGCAGCTACGAGCAGTACTTC	CASSQVIRGSYEQYF
TRBV5-6	many	-	TRBJ2-5	TGTGCCAGCAGCTTTGCAGGGGCCCTAGAGACCCAGTACTTC	CASSFAGALETQYF
TRBV5-1	many	TRBD1	TRBJ2-6	TGCGCCAGCAGCTCATCGACAGGGCGAGTGGGTGGGGCCAACGTCCTGACTTTC	CASSSSTGRVGGANVLTF
TRBV5-1	many	TRBD2	TRBJ2-7	TGCGCCAGCAGCCCCTGGGGGGGCGAGCAGTACTTC	CASSPWGGEQYF
TRBV11-2	-	-	TRBJ2-5	TGTGCCAGCAGCTACGCCGGAGGTTCAGAGACCCAGTACTTC	CASSYAGGSETQYF
TRBV20-1	many	-	TRBJ2-7	TGCAGTGCCAGGCATTACGAGCAGTACTTC	CSARHYEQYF
TRBV11-2	many	-	TRBJ2-5	TGTGCCAGCAGCTTAGAGGTGCAACTCGAAGAGACCCAGTACTTC	CASSLEVQLEETQYF
TRBV9	many	TRBD1	TRBJ1-1	TGTGCCAGCAGCTCGAGTGGGACAGCCTACCCCTACTTT	CASSSSGTAYPYF
TRBV2	many	TRBD1	TRBJ2-7	TGTGCCATAGAGCAGGGACAGGACGAGCAGTACTTC	CAIEQGQDEQYF
TRBV28	many	TRBD1	TRBJ2-3	TGTGCCAGCAGTTATCCCTTCCCTGGGACAGGGAGAGGAGATACGCAGTATTTT	CASSYPFPGTGRGDTQYF
TRBV7-8	many	-	TRBJ1-3	TGTGCCAGCAGCTTAGTAAACCTTAACAATCGATATTCGGGAAACACCATATATTTT	CASSLVNLNNRYSGNTIYF
TRBV2	many	-	TRBJ1-5	TGTGCCAGCAGTGAGGACAACAATCAGCCCCAGCATTTT	CASSEDNNQPQHF
TRBV4-3	-	-	TRBJ1-6	TGCGCCAGCAGCCAAGTCCACGGGTATAATTCACCCCTCCACTTT	CASSQVHGYNSPLHF
TRBV27	many	-	TRBJ2-1	TGTGCCAGCAGTCCCCGAGTGTTGCGCGTAAGAGCCAATGAGCAGTTCTTC	CASSPRVLRVRANEQFF
TRBV28	many	-	TRBJ1-1	TGTGCCAGCAGTTTTTGGAGGGGCGCTGAAGCTTTCTTT	CASSFWRGAEAFF
TRBV2	many	TRBD2	TRBJ2-3	TGTGCCAGCAATCGCCTAGCGGGAGTCGCAGATACGCAGTATTTT	CASNRLAGVADTQYF
TRBV7-8	many	TRBD2	TRBJ2-1	TGTGCCAGCAGCCCCCGGACCTTAGCGGGCAATGAGCAGTTCTTC	CASSPRTLAGNEQFF
TRBV30	many	TRBD1	TRBJ1-6	TGTGCCTGGAGTGTATGGTCAGGGGGCACGATGTCCTATAATTCACCCCTCCACTTT	CAWSVWSGGTMSYNSPLHF
TRBV11-3	many	-	TRBJ2-1	TGTGCCAGCAGCTTAGGCTGGGCGGGCACGTACAATGAGCAGTTCTTC	CASSLGWAGTYNEQFF
TRBV9	many	TRBD1	TRBJ2-1	TGTGCCAGCAGCGTAGTGGGGACAGGGTACAATGAGCAGTTCTTC	CASSVVGTGYNEQFF
TRBV7-3	many	-	TRBJ2-3	TGTGCCAGCAGCTTAATTGCGGGGGCCGCGGATACGCAGTATTTT	CASSLIAGAADTQYF
TRBV15	large	TRBD1	TRBJ2-7	TGTGCCACCAGCAGAGATTGGTTGGGACAGGGGATCGAATACGAGCAGTACTTC	CATSRDWLGQGIEYEQYF